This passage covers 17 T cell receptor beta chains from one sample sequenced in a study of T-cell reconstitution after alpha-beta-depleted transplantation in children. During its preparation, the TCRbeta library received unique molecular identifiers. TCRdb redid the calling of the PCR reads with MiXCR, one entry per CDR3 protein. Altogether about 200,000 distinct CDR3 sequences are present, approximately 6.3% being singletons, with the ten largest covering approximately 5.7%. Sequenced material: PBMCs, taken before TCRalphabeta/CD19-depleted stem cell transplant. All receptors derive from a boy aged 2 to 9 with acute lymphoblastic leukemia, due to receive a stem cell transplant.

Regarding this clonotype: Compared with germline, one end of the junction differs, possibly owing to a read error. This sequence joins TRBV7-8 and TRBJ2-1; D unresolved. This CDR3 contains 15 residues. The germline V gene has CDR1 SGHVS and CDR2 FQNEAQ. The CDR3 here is CSSSSREISYNEQFF. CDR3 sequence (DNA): TGTTCCAGCAGCTCACGAGAAATTTCCTACAATGAGCAGTTCTTC.

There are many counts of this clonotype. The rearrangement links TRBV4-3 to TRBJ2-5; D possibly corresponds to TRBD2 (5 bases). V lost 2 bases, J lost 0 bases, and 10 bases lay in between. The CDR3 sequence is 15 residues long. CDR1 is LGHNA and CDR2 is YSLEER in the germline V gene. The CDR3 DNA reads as TGCGCCAGCAGCCAAACAGCTAGCAACCAAGAGACCCAGTACTTC. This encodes CASSQTASNQETQYF.

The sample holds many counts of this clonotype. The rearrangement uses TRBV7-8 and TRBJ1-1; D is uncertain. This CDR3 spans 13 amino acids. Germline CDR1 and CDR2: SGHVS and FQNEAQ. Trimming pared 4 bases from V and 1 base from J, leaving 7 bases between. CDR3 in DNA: TGTGCCAGCAGCTCTGACACGAACACTGAAGCTTTCTTT. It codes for CASSSDTNTEAFF.

The CDR3 region has the DNA TGCAGTGGGGAGCGGGGAGATGGCTACACCTTC. Translating it yields CSGERGDGYTF. J is TRBJ1-2 and V is TRBV20-1; D unclear. The V gene lost 7 bases and the J gene lost 6 bases, with 12 bases spanning the gap. The CDR3 length is 11 residues. Germline V gene lookup returns CDR1 DFQATT and CDR2 SNEGSKA (reference sequence).

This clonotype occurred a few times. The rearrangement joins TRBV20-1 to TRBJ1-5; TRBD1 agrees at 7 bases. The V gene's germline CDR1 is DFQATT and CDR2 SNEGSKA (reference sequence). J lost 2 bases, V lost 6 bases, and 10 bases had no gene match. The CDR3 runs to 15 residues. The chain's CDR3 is CSAILGGAGNQPQHF. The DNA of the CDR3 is TGCAGTGCGATTTTAGGGGGCGCGGGCAATCAGCCCCAGCATTTT.

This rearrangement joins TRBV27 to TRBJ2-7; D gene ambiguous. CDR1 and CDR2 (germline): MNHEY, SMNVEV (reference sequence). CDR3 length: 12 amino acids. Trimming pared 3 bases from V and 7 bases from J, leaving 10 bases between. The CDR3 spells CASSLPGREQYF. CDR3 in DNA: TGTGCCAGCAGTTTGCCAGGTAGAGAGCAGTACTTC.

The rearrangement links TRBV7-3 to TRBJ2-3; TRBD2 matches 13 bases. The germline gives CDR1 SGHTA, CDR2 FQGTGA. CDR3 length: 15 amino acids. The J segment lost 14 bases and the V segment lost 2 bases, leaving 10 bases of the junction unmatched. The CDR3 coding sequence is TGTGCCAGCAGCTTAGCAGGGACTAGCGGGGTTCCGTGGTATTTT. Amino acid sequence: CASSLAGTSGVPWYF.

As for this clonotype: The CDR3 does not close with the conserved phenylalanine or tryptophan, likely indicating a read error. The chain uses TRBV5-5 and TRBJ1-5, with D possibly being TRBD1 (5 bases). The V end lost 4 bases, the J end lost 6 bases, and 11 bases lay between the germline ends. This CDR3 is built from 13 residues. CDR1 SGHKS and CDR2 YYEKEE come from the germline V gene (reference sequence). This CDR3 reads CASSVQGGQPQHI. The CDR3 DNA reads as TGTGCCAGCAGCGTCCAGGGAGGTCAGCCCCAGCATATT.

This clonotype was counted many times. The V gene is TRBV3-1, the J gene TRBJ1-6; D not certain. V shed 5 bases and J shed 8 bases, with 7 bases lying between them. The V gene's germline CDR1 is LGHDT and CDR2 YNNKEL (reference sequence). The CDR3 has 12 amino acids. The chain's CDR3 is CASSVGYSPLHF. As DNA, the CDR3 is TGTGCCAGCAGCGTAGGGTATTCACCCCTCCACTTT.

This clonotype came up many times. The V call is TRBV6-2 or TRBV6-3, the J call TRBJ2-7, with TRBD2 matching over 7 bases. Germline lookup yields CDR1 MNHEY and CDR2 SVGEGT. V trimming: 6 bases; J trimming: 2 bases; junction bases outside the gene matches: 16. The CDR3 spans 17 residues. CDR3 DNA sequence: TGTGCCAGCAGCTCCCCGTTCGTAGCGGGCCTGACCTACGAGCAGTACTTC. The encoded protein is CASSSPFVAGLTYEQYF.

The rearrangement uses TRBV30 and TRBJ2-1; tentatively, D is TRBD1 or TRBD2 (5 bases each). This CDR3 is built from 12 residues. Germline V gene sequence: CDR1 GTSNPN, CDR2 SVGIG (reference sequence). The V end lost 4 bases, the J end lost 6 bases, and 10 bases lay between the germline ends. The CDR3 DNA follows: TGTGCCTGGAAGGTGGGGGTCAATGAGCAGTTCTTC. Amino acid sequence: CAWKVGVNEQFF.

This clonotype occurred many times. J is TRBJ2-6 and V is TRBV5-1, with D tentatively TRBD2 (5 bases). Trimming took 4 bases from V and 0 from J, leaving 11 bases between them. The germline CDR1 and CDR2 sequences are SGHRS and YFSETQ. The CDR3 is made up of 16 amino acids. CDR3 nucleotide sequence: TGCGCCAGCAGCCCCCGGGGTCTCTCTGGGGCCAACGTCCTGACTTTC. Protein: CASSPRGLSGANVLTF. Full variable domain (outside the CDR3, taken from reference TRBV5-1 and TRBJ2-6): KAGVTQTPRYLIKTRGQQVTLSCSPISGHRSVSWYQQTPGQGLQFLFEYFSETQRNKGNFPGRFSGRQFSNSRSEMNVSTLELGDSALYLCASSPRGLSGANVLTFGAGSRLTVL.

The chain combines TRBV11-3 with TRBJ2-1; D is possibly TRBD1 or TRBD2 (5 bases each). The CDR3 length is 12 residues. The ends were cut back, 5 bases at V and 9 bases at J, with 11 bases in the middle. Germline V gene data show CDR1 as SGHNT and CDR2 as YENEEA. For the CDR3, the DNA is TGTGCCAGCAGCCGAGGGGCGTCTGAGCAGTTCTTC. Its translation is CASSRGASEQFF.

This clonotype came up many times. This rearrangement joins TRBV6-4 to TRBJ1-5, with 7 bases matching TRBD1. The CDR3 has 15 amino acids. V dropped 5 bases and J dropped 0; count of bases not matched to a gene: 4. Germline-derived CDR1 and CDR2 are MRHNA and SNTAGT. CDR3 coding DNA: TGTGCCAGCAGTCATGGACAGGTTAGCAATCAGCCCCAGCATTTT. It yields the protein CASSHGQVSNQPQHF.

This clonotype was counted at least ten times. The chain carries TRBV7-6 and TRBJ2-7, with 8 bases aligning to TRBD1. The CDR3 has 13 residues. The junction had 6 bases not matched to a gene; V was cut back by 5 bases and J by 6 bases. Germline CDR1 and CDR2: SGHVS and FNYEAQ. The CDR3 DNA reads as TGTGCCAGCAGCCTACGGACAGGGTCCGAGCAGTACTTC. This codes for CASSLRTGSEQYF.

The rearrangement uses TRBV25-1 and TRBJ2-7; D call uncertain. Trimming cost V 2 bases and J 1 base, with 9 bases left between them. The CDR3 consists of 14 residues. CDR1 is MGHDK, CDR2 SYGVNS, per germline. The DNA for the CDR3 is TGTGCCAGCAGTGAAGGATACTTTTCCTACGAGCAGTACTTC. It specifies CASSEGYFSYEQYF.

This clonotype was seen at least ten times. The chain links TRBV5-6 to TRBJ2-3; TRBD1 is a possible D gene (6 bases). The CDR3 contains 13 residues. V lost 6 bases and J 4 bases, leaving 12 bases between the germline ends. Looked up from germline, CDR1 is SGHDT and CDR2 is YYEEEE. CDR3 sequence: CASNIQGPDTQYF. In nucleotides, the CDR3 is TGTGCCAGCAACATACAGGGACCAGATACGCAGTATTTT.